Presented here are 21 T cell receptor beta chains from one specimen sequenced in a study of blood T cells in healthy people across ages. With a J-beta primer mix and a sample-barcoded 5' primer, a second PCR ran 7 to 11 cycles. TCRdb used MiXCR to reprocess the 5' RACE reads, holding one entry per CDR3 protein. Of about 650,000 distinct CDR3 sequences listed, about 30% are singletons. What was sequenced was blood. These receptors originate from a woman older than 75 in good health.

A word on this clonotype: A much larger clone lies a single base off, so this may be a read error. CDR3 nucleotides: TGTGCCTGGAGTGTTCCTAACCTCCCCAGGTACTTC. Translating it yields CAWSVPNLPRYF. The chain combines TRBV30 with TRBJ2-5; D is ambiguous. Per the germline V gene, CDR1 is GTSNPN and CDR2 is SVGIG (reference sequence). The V end was cut by 0 bases, the J end by 13 bases, with 15 bases between. The CDR3 has 12 amino acids.

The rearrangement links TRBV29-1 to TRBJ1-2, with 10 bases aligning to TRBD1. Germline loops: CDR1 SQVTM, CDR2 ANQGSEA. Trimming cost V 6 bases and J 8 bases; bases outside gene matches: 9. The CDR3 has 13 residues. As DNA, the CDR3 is TGCAGCGTCACAACCGGGACAGGGGTCGGCTACACCTTC. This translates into CSVTTGTGVGYTF.

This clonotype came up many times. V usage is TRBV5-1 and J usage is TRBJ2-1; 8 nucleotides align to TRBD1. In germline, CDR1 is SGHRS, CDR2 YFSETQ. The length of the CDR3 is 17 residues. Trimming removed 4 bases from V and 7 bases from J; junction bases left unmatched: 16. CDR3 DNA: TGCGCCAGCAGCCCTTGGGCGAGACAGGGGTTCGGGAATGAGCAGTTCTTC. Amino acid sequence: CASSPWARQGFGNEQFF.

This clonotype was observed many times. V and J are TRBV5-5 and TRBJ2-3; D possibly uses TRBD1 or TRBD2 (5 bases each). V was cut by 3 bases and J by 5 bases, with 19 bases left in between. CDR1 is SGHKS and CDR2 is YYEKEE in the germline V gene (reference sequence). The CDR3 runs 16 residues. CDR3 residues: CASSSLGLGAGDTQYF. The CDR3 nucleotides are TGTGCCAGCAGCTCACTCGGCCTAGGGGCGGGAGATACGCAGTATTTT.

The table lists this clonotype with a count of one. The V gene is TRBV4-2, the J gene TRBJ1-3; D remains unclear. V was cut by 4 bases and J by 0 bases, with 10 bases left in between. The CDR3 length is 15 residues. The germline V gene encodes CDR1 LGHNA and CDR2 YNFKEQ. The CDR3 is CASSPLQSSGNTIYF. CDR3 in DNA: TGTGCCAGCAGCCCGCTACAGAGCTCTGGAAACACCATATATTTT.

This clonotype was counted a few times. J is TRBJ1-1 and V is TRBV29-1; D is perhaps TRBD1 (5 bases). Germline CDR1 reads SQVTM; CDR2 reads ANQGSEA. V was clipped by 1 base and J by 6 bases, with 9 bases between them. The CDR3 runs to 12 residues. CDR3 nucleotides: TGCAGCGTTGAAGGGGGCTCGGCTGAAGCTTTCTTT. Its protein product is CSVEGGSAEAFF.

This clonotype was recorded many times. The CDR3 is CASSLALAGARTDTQYF. The CDR3 bases are TGTGCCAGCAGCTTAGCGCTGGCAGGGGCCCGCACAGATACGCAGTATTTT. The genes are TRBV7-6 and TRBJ2-3; D may be TRBD1 (6 bases). Looked up from germline, CDR1 is SGHVS and CDR2 is FNYEAQ. V dropped 0 bases and J dropped 1 base, with 14 bases sitting between them. CDR3 length: 17 residues.

The CDR3 coding sequence is TGTGCCAGCAGCTCGACGGACAGGGGGCCTGGAAACACCATATATTTT. Protein sequence: CASSSTDRGPGNTIYF. The chain links TRBV7-9 to TRBJ1-3, with 11 bases aligning to TRBD1. Trimming took 4 bases from V and 2 from J; bases not matched to a gene: 4. This CDR3 spans 16 amino acids. Germline CDR1 is SEHNR and CDR2 is FQNEAQ (reference sequence).

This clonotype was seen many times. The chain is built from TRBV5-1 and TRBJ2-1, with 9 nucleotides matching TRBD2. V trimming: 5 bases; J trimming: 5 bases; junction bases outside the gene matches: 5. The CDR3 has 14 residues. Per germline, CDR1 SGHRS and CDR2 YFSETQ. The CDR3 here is CASSGGGADNEQFF. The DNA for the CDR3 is TGCGCCAGCAGTGGCGGGGGGGCCGACAATGAGCAGTTCTTC.

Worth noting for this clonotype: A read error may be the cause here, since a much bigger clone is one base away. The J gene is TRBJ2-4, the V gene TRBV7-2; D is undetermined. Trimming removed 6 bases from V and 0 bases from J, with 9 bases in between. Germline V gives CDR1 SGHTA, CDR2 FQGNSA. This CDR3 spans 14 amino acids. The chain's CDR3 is CASREILAKNIQYF. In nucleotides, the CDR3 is TGTGCCAGCAGGGAGATCCTAGCCAAAAACATTCAGTACTTC.

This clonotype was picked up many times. CDR3 bases: TGTGCCAGCAGGACTGGGCAGATCTATGGCTACACCTTC. Its protein product is CASRTGQIYGYTF. This chain connects TRBV6-1 to TRBJ1-2; D unclear. The germline V gene encodes CDR1 MNHNS and CDR2 SASEGT. The V gene lost 6 bases and the J gene lost 4 bases, with 12 bases spanning the gap. This CDR3 spans 13 amino acids.

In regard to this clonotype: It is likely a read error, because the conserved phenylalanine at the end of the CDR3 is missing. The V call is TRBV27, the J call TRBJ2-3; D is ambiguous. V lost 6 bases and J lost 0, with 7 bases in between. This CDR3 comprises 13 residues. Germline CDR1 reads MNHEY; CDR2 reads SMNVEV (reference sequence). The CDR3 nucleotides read TGTGCCAGCAGCGGCGGTAGCACAGATACGCAGTATTTG. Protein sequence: CASSGGSTDTQYL.

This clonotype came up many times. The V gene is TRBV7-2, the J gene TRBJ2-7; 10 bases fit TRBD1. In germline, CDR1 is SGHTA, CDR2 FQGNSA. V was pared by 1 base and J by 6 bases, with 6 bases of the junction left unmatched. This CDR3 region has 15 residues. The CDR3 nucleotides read TGTGCCAGCAGCTTAGGAAGCCGGGACAGGGGCGAGCAGTACTTC. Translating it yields CASSLGSRDRGEQYF.

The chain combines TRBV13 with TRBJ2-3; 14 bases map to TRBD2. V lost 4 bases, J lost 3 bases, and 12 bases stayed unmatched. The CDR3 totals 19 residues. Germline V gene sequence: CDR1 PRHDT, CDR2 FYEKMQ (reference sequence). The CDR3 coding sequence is TGTGCCAGCAGCTCTATACGACTAGCGGGAGGGCATACGACAGATACGCAGTATTTT. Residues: CASSSIRLAGGHTTDTQYF.

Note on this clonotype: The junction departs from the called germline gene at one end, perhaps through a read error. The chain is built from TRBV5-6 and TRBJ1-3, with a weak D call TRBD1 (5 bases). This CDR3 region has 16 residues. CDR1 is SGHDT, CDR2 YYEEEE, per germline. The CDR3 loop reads CASSLESGPTRNTRYF. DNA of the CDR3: TGTGCCAGCAGCTTGGAGTCAGGGCCAACGAGAAACACCAGATATTTT.

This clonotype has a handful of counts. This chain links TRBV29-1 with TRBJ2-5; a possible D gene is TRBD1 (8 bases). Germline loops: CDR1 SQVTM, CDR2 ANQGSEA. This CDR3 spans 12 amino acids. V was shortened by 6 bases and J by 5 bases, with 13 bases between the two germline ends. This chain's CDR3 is CSVNRGGETQYF. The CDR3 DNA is TGCAGCGTCAACAGGGGGGGGGAGACCCAGTACTTC.

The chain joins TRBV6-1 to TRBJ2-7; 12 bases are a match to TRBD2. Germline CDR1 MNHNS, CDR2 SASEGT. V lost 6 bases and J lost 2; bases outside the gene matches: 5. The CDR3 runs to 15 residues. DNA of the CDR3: TGTGCCAGCAGGGCACTAGCGGGGGGCGCCTACGAGCAGTACTTC. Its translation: CASRALAGGAYEQYF.

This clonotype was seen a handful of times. The CDR3 sequence is CASRTGGGPTDTQYF. The CDR3 coding sequence is TGTGCCAGCAGAACCGGGGGGGGGCCCACAGATACGCAGTATTTT. The chain carries TRBV12-3 or TRBV12-4 and TRBJ2-3; TRBD2 agrees at 8 bases. The length of the CDR3 is 15 residues. The trim removed 6 bases at V and 2 bases at J, leaving 7 bases unmatched.

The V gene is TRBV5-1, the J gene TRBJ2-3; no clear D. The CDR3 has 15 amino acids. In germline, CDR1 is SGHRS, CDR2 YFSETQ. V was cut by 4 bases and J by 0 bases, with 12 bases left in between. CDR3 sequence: CASSPTGPSTDTQYF. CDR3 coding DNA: TGCGCCAGCAGCCCGACTGGTCCTAGCACAGATACGCAGTATTTT.

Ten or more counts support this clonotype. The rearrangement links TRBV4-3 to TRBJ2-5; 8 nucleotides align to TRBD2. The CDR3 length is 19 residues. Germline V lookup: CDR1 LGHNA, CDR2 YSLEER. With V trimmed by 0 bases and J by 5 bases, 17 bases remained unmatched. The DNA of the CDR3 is TGCGCCAGCAGCCAAGACCCCGCGGGGATAGCGGGGAGCCCCGAGACCCAGTACTTC. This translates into CASSQDPAGIAGSPETQYF.

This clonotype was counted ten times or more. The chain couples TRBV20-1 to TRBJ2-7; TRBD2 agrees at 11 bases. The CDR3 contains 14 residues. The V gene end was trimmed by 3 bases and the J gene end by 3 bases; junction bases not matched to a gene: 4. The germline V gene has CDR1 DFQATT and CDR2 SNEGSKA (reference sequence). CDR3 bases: TGCAGTGCTAGTACTAGCGGGGGTAGCTACGAGCAGTACTTC. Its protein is CSASTSGGSYEQYF.